The T cell receptor (beta chain) described here comes from a study of blood T cell repertoires in COVID-19. About the research overall: Sources were T cells, B-cell-depleted T cells, or PBMCs; the material itself was cDNA or gDNA.

The authors' processing: Nucleated cell counts were estimated from reference gene primer amplification. Sequenced by immunoSEQ multiplex PCR; TCRdb stores in-frame clones only, minus some. Clone size and the V and J calls come from that table; the DNA yielded D and trimming. The sample comprises 6,000 to 7,500 clones, 84% of which are singletons, and roughly an eighth rests with the top ten. Trimming shortened V by 4 bases and J by 6 bases, and 13 bases separated the two germline ends. The CDR3 covers 14 residues. Germline V CDR1 and CDR2: LGHDT, YNNKEL (reference sequence). The source of this sequence is a human donor with active COVID-19. The donor label of this sample is uncertain. Material for sequencing was peripheral blood. This chain connects TRBV3-1 (or the pseudogene TRBV3-2) to TRBJ1-5; tentatively, D is TRBD1 (5 bases). The CDR3 DNA follows: TGTGCCAGCAGCCTAGGGGAGGGAGGTCAGCCCCAGCATTTT. It specifies CASSLGEGGQPQHF.